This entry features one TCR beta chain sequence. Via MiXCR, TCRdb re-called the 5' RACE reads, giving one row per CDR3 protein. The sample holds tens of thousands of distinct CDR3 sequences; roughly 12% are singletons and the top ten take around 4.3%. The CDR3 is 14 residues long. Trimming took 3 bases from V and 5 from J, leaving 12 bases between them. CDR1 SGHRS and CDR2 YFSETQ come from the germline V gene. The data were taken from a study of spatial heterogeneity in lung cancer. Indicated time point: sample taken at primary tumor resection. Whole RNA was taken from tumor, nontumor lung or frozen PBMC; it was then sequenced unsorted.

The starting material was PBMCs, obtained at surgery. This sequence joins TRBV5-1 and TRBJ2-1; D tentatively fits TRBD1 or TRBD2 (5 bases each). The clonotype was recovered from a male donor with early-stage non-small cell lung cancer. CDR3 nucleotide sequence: TGCGCCAGCAGCTCCGGGGCAATCGACAATGAGCAGTTCTTC. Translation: CASSSGAIDNEQFF.